One T cell receptor (beta chain) is described in this entry. Antigen: not known. This CDR3 region has 17 residues. Germline V gene data show CDR1 as SGHNT and CDR2 as YYREEE (reference sequence). V lost 0 bases and J 4 bases, leaving 17 bases between the germline ends. These data are taken from a study of a mutant IDH1 vaccine in newly diagnosed glioma. Study details: Either 4-6 weeks after radiotherapy alone or alongside temozolomide, vaccination was begun. Among treated patients, 62.5% were male and about 40% female, and mean age was approximately 40 years. Week 35 brought visit V12, which was followed by visit V13 at week 47.

The data were produced by immunoSEQ multiplex PCR, yet TCRdb's version contains in-frame clones alone and is incomplete. The table has approximately 62,000 clones, roughly 84% seen once. As for time point: week 35, safety follow-up. Every vaccine dose comprised 300 ug of mutant IDH1 20-mer peptide plus topical imiquimod. Patients underwent eight vaccinations, which took place in weeks 1, 3, 5, 7, 11, 15, 19 and 23. The chain recombines TRBV5-4 with TRBJ1-3; TRBD1 is a possible D gene (6 bases). Sequences were derived from PBMCs, sampled from a glioma patient whose treatment included an IDH1 peptide vaccine. This TCR derives from a man aged 30-40 years with glioma. In DNA, the CDR3 is TGTGCCAGCAGCTTGGCCTTTCCGGGGGCGGACGGAAACACCATATATTTT. It yields the protein CASSLAFPGADGNTIYF.